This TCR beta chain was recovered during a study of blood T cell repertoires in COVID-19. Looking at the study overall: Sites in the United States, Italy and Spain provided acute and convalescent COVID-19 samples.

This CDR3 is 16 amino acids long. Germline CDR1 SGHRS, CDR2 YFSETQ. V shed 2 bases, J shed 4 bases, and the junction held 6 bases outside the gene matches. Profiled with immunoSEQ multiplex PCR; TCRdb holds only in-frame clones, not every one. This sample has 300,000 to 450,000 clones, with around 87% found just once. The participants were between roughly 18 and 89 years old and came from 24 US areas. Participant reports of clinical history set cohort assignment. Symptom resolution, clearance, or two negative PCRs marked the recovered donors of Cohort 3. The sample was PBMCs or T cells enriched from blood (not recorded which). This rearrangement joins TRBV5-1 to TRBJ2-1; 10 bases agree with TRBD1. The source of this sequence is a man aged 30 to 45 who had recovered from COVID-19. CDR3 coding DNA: TGCGCCAGCAGCTTAGGGGACAGGGGAAGATACAATGAGCAGTTCTTC. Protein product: CASSLGDRGRYNEQFF.